Detailed here is one T cell receptor beta chain. The source of the sample is a study of molecular identifiers for immune sequencing clone quantification. Researchers sorted naive CD8 T cells as cells that were CD8+CD4-CCR7+CD45RA+. There are 19 residues in the CDR3. V lost 4 bases to trimming and J lost 4 bases; unmatched junction nucleotides: 11. Per the germline V gene, CDR1 is SGHVS and CDR2 is FNYEAQ. TCRdb analysed the PCR reads with MiXCR anew, one entry per CDR3 protein. The sample carries about 510,000 distinct CDR3 sequences, about 21% recorded once. The sequenced sample was naive CD8+ T cells from blood, with Jurkat cell RNA spiked in. Subset noted: FACS-sorted CD8+CD4-CCR7+CD45RA+ naive T cells. The chain employs TRBV7-6 and TRBJ2-3; 16 bases line up with TRBD2. The clonotype comes from a human donor in good health. Some libraries in this study had Jurkat cell RNA spiked in. The CDR3 spells CASSSLAGLAGGPPDTQYF. DNA of the CDR3: TGTGCCAGCAGCTCTCTCGCGGGACTAGCGGGGGGGCCCCCAGATACGCAGTATTTT.